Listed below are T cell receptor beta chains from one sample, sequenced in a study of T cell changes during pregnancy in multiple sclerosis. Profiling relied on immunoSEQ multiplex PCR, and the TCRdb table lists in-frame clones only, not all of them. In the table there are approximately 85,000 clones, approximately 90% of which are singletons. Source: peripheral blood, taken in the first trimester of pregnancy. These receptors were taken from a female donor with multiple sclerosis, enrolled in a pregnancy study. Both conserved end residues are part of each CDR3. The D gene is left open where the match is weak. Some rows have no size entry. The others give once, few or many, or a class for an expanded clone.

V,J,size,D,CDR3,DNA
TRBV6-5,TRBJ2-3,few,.,CASANLRGTDTQYF,TGTGCCAGCGCCAACTTGCGGGGCACAGATACGCAGTATTTT
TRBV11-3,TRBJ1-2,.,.,CASSPRNPIANYGYTF,TGTGCCAGCAGCCCCCGTAATCCCATAGCTAACTATGGCTACACCTTC
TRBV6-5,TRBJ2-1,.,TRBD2,CASRRSGGRAIEQFF,TGTGCCAGCAGAAGGTCGGGCGGGAGGGCCATTGAGCAGTTCTTC
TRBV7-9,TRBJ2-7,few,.,CASSLVPFEQYF,TGTGCCAGCAGCTTAGTCCCATTCGAGCAGTACTTC
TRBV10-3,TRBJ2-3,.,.,CAIGMVADTDTQYF,TGTGCCATCGGAATGGTAGCGGACACAGATACGCAGTATTTT
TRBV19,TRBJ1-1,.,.,CASSPRDTRNGEAFF,TGTGCCAGTAGTCCGAGGGACACGAGGAATGGTGAAGCTTTCTTT
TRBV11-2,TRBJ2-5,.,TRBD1,CASSATGFRYQETQYF,TGTGCCAGCAGCGCGACAGGGTTTAGGTACCAAGAGACCCAGTACTTC
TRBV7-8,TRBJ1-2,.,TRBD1,CASSLGQGAGGYTF,TGTGCCAGCAGCTTAGGACAGGGGGCAGGAGGCTACACCTTC
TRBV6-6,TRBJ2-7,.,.,CASSYSRPDYEQYF,TGTGCCAGCAGTTACTCGAGGCCGGACTACGAGCAGTACTTC
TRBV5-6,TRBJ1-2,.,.,CASSQTGGQGYTF,TGTGCCAGCAGCCAGACCGGCGGACAGGGCTACACCTTC
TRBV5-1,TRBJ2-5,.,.,CASSANLLTTMGETQYF,TGCGCCAGCAGCGCCAACCTACTGACTACCATGGGGGAGACCCAGTACTTC
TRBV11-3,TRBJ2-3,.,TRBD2,CASSYTAGARTDTQYF,TGTGCCAGCAGCTACACAGCGGGGGCCCGCACAGATACGCAGTATTTT
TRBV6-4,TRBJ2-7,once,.,CASSSQAGPPYEQYF,TGTGCCAGCAGCTCTCAGGCGGGACCCCCCTACGAGCAGTACTTC
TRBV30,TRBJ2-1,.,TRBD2,CAWNSFGRVGYNEQFF,TGTGCCTGGAATTCTTTCGGGAGGGTCGGATACAATGAGCAGTTCTTC
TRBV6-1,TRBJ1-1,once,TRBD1,CASSEMGRGPGEAFF,TGTGCCAGCAGTGAAATGGGCAGGGGGCCTGGTGAAGCTTTCTTT
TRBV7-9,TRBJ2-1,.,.,CASHPHGGNNEQFF,TGTGCCAGCCATCCGCATGGGGGCAACAATGAGCAGTTCTTC
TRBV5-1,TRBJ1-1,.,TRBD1,CASSTGAQAFF,TGCGCCAGCAGCACAGGGGCCCAAGCTTTCTTT
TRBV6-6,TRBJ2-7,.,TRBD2,CASSSLAGVTYEQYF,TGTGCCAGCAGTAGCTTAGCGGGAGTTACGTACGAGCAGTACTTC
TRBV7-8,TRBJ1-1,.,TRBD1,CASSLGGAYEAFF,TGTGCCAGCAGCCTAGGGGGCGCTTACGAAGCTTTCTTT
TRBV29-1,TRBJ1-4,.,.,CSVEAFPPTGANEKLFF,TGCAGCGTTGAAGCCTTCCCCCCGACAGGAGCTAATGAAAAACTGTTTTTT
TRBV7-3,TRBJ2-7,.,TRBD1,CASSLDRGYEQYF,TGTGCCAGCAGCTTAGACAGGGGCTACGAGCAGTACTTC
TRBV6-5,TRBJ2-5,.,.,CASSYRGVGAEETQYF,TGTGCCAGCAGTTACCGAGGGGTGGGGGCAGAGGAGACCCAGTACTTC
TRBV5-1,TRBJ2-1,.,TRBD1,CASSLGTGGNVYNEQFF,TGCGCCAGCAGCTTAGGGACAGGGGGAAATGTCTACAATGAGCAGTTCTTC
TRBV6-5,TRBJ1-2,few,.,CASSYRGGGYTF,TGTGCCAGCAGTTACCGGGGGGGCGGCTACACCTTC
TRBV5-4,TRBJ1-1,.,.,CASSLDKNTEAFF,TGTGCCAGCAGCTTGGACAAAAACACTGAAGCTTTCTTT
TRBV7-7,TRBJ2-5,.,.,CASSLGLNQETQYF,TGTGCCAGCAGCCTTGGACTGAACCAAGAGACCCAGTACTTC
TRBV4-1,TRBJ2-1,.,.,CASSQAPGRGNNEQFF,TGCGCCAGCAGCCAAGCACCCGGTAGGGGTAACAATGAGCAGTTCTTC
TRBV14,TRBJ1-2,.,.,CASSLQGPYGYTF,TGTGCCAGCAGCCTACAGGGACCCTATGGCTACACCTTC
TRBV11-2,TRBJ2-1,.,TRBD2,CASSPAGGPGYEQFF,TGTGCCAGCAGCCCAGCGGGGGGGCCGGGGTATGAGCAGTTCTTC
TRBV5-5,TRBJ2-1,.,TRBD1,CASSYQGDMDRNEQFF,TGTGCCAGCAGCTACCAGGGGGACATGGATCGGAATGAGCAGTTCTTC
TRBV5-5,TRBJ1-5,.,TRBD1,CASSLSGTGDQPQHF,TGTGCCAGCAGCTTGAGTGGGACAGGGGATCAGCCCCAGCATTTT
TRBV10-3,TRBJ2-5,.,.,CAISPGGASVETQYF,TGTGCCATCAGTCCTGGGGGGGCGTCCGTAGAGACCCAGTACTTC
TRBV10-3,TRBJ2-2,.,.,CAISAERDTGELFF,TGTGCCATCAGCGCCGAGCGCGACACCGGGGAGCTGTTTTTT
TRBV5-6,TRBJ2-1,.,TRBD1,CASSLAMAGGYNEQFF,TGTGCCAGCAGCTTGGCGATGGCAGGGGGCTACAATGAGCAGTTCTTC
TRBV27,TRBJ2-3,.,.,CASSPAPGVTQYF,TGTGCCAGCAGTCCCGCGCCCGGGGTCACGCAGTATTTT
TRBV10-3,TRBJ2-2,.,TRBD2,CAISGTSGSNGELFF,TGTGCCATCAGCGGGACTAGCGGGAGTAACGGGGAGCTGTTTTTT
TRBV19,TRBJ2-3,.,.,CASRRKRDTQYF,TGTGCCAGTAGGCGGAAACGGGATACGCAGTATTTT
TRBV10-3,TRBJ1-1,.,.,CAIARGADNTEAFF,TGTGCCATCGCACGGGGGGCGGATAACACTGAAGCTTTCTTT
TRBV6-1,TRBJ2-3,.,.,CASSEPSPNSDTQYF,TGTGCCAGCAGTGAACCTAGTCCTAACTCAGATACGCAGTATTTT
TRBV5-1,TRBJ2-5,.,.,CASSSGLLGGDQETQYF,TGCGCCAGCAGCTCGGGACTCCTAGGGGGGGATCAAGAGACCCAGTACTTC
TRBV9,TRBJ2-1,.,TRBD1,CASSVGARTGSNEQFF,TGTGCCAGCAGCGTAGGGGCCCGGACAGGGTCAAATGAGCAGTTCTTC
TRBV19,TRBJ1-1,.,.,CASSIPSAQQVLNTEAFF,TGTGCCAGTAGTATCCCATCCGCCCAACAGGTATTGAACACTGAAGCTTTCTTT
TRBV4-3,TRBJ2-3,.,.,CASSQEVSVTDTQYF,TGCGCCAGCAGCCAAGAGGTGTCAGTAACAGATACGCAGTATTTT
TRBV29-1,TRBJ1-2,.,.,CSEGSGRGYTF,TGCAGCGAAGGGAGCGGTCGTGGCTACACCTTC
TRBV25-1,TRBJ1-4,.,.,CASSGPGRVMLFF,TGTGCCAGCAGTGGGCCCGGGAGGGTAATGCTGTTTTTT
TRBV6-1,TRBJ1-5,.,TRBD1,CASTPGQGNNQPQHF,TGTGCCAGCACTCCGGGACAGGGCAACAATCAGCCCCAGCATTTT
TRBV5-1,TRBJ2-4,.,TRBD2,CASSTGASGAENIQYF,TGCGCCAGCAGCACCGGGGCTAGCGGGGCCGAAAACATTCAGTACTTC
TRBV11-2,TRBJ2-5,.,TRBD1,CASSLGRTTGEWGETQYF,TGTGCCAGCAGCTTAGGTCGGACCACAGGGGAGTGGGGAGAGACCCAGTACTTC
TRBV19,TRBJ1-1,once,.,CASRKAGNTEAFF,TGTGCCAGTAGAAAAGCAGGGAACACTGAAGCTTTCTTT
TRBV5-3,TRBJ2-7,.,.,CARNPSRGDLHEQYF,TGTGCCAGAAACCCGTCTCGGGGAGATCTCCACGAGCAGTACTTC
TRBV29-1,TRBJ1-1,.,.,CSVEGWERRDTEAFF,TGCAGCGTTGAAGGGTGGGAGCGGAGGGACACTGAAGCTTTCTTT
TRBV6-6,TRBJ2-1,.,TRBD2,CASSRLAGGLRGQFF,TGTGCCAGCAGCAGACTAGCGGGAGGGCTACGGGGGCAGTTCTTC
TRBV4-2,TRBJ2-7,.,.,CASSRTIGTSGYEQYF,TGTGCCAGCAGCCGAACCATAGGGACATCTGGTTACGAGCAGTACTTC
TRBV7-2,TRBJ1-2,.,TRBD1,CASSLFAGQGNNYGYTF,TGTGCCAGCAGCTTATTTGCGGGACAGGGGAATAACTATGGCTACACCTTC
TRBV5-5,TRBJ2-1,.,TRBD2,CASIQASGTLNEQFF,TGTGCCAGCATCCAGGCTAGCGGGACTTTGAATGAGCAGTTCTTC